The entry below describes one TCR beta chain. The trim removed 7 bases at V and 9 bases at J, leaving 22 bases unmatched. This CDR3 has 18 amino acids. The V gene's germline CDR1 is MNHNS and CDR2 SASEGT. The data belong to a study of T cells in Graves' hyperthyroidism and ophthalmopathy. TCR beta CDR3 regions were amplified from RNA transcripts. A first-round RT-PCR of the TCR CDR3 used the HTBI primer set. A single record per CDR3 protein comes from TCRdb applying MiXCR to the multiplex PCR reads. Among hundreds of thousands of distinct CDR3 sequences listed, around 42% were seen once. The study defined stable Graves' hyperthyroidism as no ophthalmopathy progression within 18 months.

The sequence came from a woman younger than 30 with Graves' hyperthyroidism. Sequencing used peripheral blood or thyroid tissue (not recorded which). V usage is TRBV6-1 and J usage is TRBJ2-5; 11 nucleotides align to TRBD1. The DNA of the CDR3 is TGTGCCAGCACCCAATTGCCGGGCCCGGGACAGGGGGTTCAGCCCCAGTACTTC. As protein: CASTQLPGPGQGVQPQYF.